This TCR beta chain was sequenced in a study of blood T cells in healthy people across ages. The CDR3 contains 12 residues. V lost 7 bases and J 4 bases, leaving 11 bases between the germline ends. Germline values: CDR1 SGHDT, CDR2 YYEEEE. For the second PCR, which ran for 7 to 11 cycles, a sample-barcoded 5' primer and a J-beta primer mix were used. MiXCR was run by TCRdb on the 5' RACE reads, yielding one entry per CDR3 protein. The sample includes 550,000 to 700,000 distinct CDR3 sequences, roughly 28% of them seen just once. Input material: blood. The TCR comes from a woman in her 70s in good health. The chain employs TRBV5-6 and TRBJ1-1; D ambiguous. The CDR3 bases are TGTGCCAGCCCCTTAGGGAGCACTGAAGCTTTCTTT. It codes for CASPLGSTEAFF.